Listed below are T cell receptor beta chains from one sample, sequenced in a study of cytomegalovirus exposure and HLA in healthy donors. Libraries were prepared by immunoSEQ multiplex PCR; TCRdb keeps only in-frame clonotypes and omits some of them. The sample shows 100,000 or so clones, 76% of them seen only once. Sequencing was carried out using PBMCs. All receptors derive from a woman aged 45-59 years in good health and CMV-seropositive. Each CDR3 is given with its conserved first and last residue. D genes are given only for firm matches.

d_gene	v_gene	j_gene	CDR3aa
TRBD2	TRBV27	TRBJ2-7	CASSRGTSGNYEQYF
-	TRBV2	TRBJ2-7	CASRGMDSQSTYEQYF
-	TRBV4-2	TRBJ1-2	CASSQDNEGSYPYGYTF
-	TRBV27	TRBJ2-7	CASSLVAAGTYEQYF
TRBD2	TRBV19	TRBJ2-3	CASSMLAGGWAQYF
TRBD2	TRBV5-4	TRBJ2-1	CASSSPSTSGNSYNEQFF
-	TRBV18	TRBJ1-4	CASSSSGGRGEKLFF
TRBD2	TRBV5-6	TRBJ2-7	CASSLERGGSYEQYF
TRBD1	TRBV7-9	TRBJ2-1	CASSTNTGGTYNEQFF
-	TRBV19	TRBJ2-5	CASSIPAGETQYF
-	TRBV19	TRBJ2-5	CASRGRETQYF
-	TRBV10-3	TRBJ1-3	CASMGGETSGNTIYF
TRBD2	TRBV5-1	TRBJ2-3	CASSLGWTSGTSTDTQYF
-	TRBV10-3	TRBJ1-5	CAISQGINQPQHF
TRBD1	TRBV9	TRBJ2-1	CASSEDRGNEQFF
TRBD2	TRBV9	TRBJ2-1	CASSVGSGVYNEQFF
TRBD1	TRBV30	TRBJ1-1	CAWSVLLDRGASNTEAFF
TRBD1	TRBV5-1	TRBJ1-1	CASSLQGATMNTEAFF
-	TRBV7-9	TRBJ2-7	CASSLDTAYEQYF
-	TRBV5-1	TRBJ1-1	CASQTGGGTEAFF
TRBD1	TRBV7-2	TRBJ1-2	CASSLVDRVGYGYTF
-	TRBV2	TRBJ1-2	CASSEGEGGYGYTF
-	TRBV2	TRBJ1-2	CASSLGRAQGYGYTF
-	TRBV5-5	TRBJ1-1	CASSLGTAPIEAFF
TRBD1	TRBV9	TRBJ2-7	CASSVAGTGGEASYEQYF
-	TRBV6-6	TRBJ2-5	CASSAGQETQYF
TRBD1	TRBV19	TRBJ1-2	CASRSGTGKSEGYTF
TRBD1	TRBV9	TRBJ1-5	CASSPNGQGGNQPQHF
-	TRBV10-3	TRBJ1-2	CAIRRADSNYGYTF
TRBD2	TRBV29-1	TRBJ2-2	CSSGGGGGAGELFF
TRBD1	TRBV7-2	TRBJ2-7	CASSEQPGQGVYEQYF
TRBD2	TRBV9	TRBJ2-7	CASTPGLAPYEQYF
-	TRBV6-1	TRBJ2-1	CASSEARGGTNEQFF
-	TRBV29-1	TRBJ2-7	CSGRLGSYEQYF
-	TRBV6-6	TRBJ1-5	CASSRHIGQPQHF
-	TRBV6-5	TRBJ1-1	CASRPDRPNTEAFF
TRBD1	TRBV6-5	TRBJ1-5	CASRVGTGHQPQHF
-	TRBV9	TRBJ2-1	CASSPPGTYNEQFF
TRBD2	TRBV9	TRBJ2-7	CASSVTGTSGGAYEQYF
TRBD2	TRBV9	TRBJ2-1	CASSAELAGDNGQFF
-	TRBV5-6	TRBJ1-2	CASSLGTVIYGYTF